The source of this TCR beta chain is a study of blood T cell repertoires in COVID-19. Germline CDR1 and CDR2: SNHLY and FYNNEI. The length of the CDR3 is 13 residues. The V and J ends lost 6 bases and 0 bases respectively, with 8 bases between them. Sequenced by immunoSEQ multiplex PCR; TCRdb stores in-frame clones only, minus some. The sample shows about 160,000 clones, just over 90% of them seen only once. This TCR was recovered from a man between 18 and 35 years old with acute or convalescent COVID-19. V usage is TRBV2 and J usage is TRBJ1-2, with unresolved D. Sequencing was carried out using peripheral blood. DNA of the CDR3: TGTGCCAGCAGGGCGAGGGCTAACTATGGCTACACCTTC. Protein product: CASRARANYGYTF.